Listed below are T cell receptor beta chains from one sample, sequenced in a study of chemoradiotherapy in HPV16-positive cancers. The data were produced by immunoSEQ multiplex PCR, yet TCRdb's version contains in-frame clones alone and is incomplete. The table includes some 27,000 clones, more than 90% detected once. This specimen consisted of blood, obtained from a patient who underwent chemoradiotherapy. All receptors derive from a human donor with HPV-associated anogenital cancer. Both conserved end residues are trimmed from each CDR3. Fields, in order: J gene, V gene, CDR3 protein.

TRBJ2-7	TRBV10-3	AISWTEDEQY
TRBJ2-7	TRBV7-9	ASSLGQGHEQY
TRBJ1-2	TRBV7-8	ASSPWTDNYGYT
TRBJ1-1	TRBV4-3	ASSQWFGGSYTEAF
TRBJ2-1	TRBV7-3	ASSLTGDHYNEQF
TRBJ2-7	TRBV5-1	ASSWARPNNEQY
TRBJ2-1	TRBV5-1	ASSWGTSGLGEQF
TRBJ2-2	TRBV7-8	ASSRQGARTGELF
TRBJ2-7	TRBV2	ASSRDGTPEQY
TRBJ2-2	TRBV5-5	ASSVAGTSLNTGELF
TRBJ2-1	TRBV6-1	ASSVSSNEQF
TRBJ1-1	TRBV27	ASSPRQSGEAF
TRBJ2-2	TRBV11-1	ASSSQDRVTGELF
TRBJ2-7	TRBV18	ASSPEGLHWEQY
TRBJ1-1	TRBV2	ASRKLQTGTEAF
TRBJ1-2	TRBV6-5	ASRTGTDLTT
TRBJ2-1	TRBV5-4	ASSHAGQGVYNEQF
TRBJ2-1	TRBV25-1	ASSEWQARGNEQF
TRBJ2-4	TRBV5-1	ASSEGLFNIQY
TRBJ2-7	TRBV30	AWGFGTISYEQY
TRBJ1-4	TRBV11-2	ASSLGPTGHEKLF
TRBJ1-5	TRBV28	ASSLAPGQGDQPQH
TRBJ2-1	TRBV5-1	ASSLAVGGSYNEQF
TRBJ1-2	TRBV9	ASSALGGGGGYT
TRBJ1-1	TRBV28	ATGGFTEAF
TRBJ2-3	TRBV30	AWSAGLAGGGSDTQY
TRBJ1-2	TRBV4-3	ASSQAWRGLTYGYT
TRBJ2-7	TRBV9	ASSPPGQGLGEQY
TRBJ1-1	TRBV7-9	ASSESPPAANTEAF
TRBJ2-7	TRBV27	ASSLGRRYEQY
TRBJ2-2	TRBV19	ASSSSVGTGGIGELF
TRBJ1-5	TRBV27	ASSPLKDSLTRNQPQH
TRBJ1-4	TRBV5-6	ASSLSVGAYNEKLF